Listed below are T cell receptor beta chains from one sample, sequenced in a study of cytomegalovirus exposure and HLA in healthy donors. The table came from immunoSEQ multiplex PCR; TCRdb's copy has only in-frame clones and leaves some out. The sample consists of fewer than 150,000 clones, around 68% of them appearing once. The material sequenced was PBMCs. The origin of the receptors is a woman aged 50 to 60 in good health and CMV-seropositive. Both conserved end residues are part of each CDR3. A D gene is named only where the DNA matches it firmly. Rows may omit the clone size; those that give it use once, few, many or a size class.

clone_size	d_call	v_call	j_call	cdr3_aa	cdr3_nt
-	TRBD1	TRBV9	TRBJ2-1	CASTPLRTGAYNEQFF	TGTGCCAGCACCCCTTTACGGACAGGGGCATACAATGAGCAGTTCTTC
-	-	TRBV27	TRBJ2-7	CASRDTGSYEQYF	TGTGCCAGCAGAGACACAGGCTCCTACGAGCAGTACTTC
-	TRBD2	TRBV18	TRBJ2-7	CASSRTSGDYEQYF	TGTGCCAGCTCTCGGACTAGCGGGGACTACGAGCAGTACTTC
-	-	TRBV5-5	TRBJ2-7	CASSFRDNYEQYF	TGTGCCAGCAGCTTCCGGGACAACTACGAGCAGTACTTC
-	-	TRBV18	TRBJ1-2	CASSPSRQGNYGYTF	TGTGCCAGCTCACCATCCAGGCAGGGAAACTATGGCTACACCTTC
-	-	TRBV21-1	TRBJ2-7	CASSKAGTGNEQYF	TGTGCCAGCAGCAAAGCAGGGACAGGGAACGAGCAGTACTTC
few	-	TRBV18	TRBJ2-7	CASSPRVRGDEQYF	TGTGCCAGCTCACCACGAGTCAGGGGTGACGAGCAGTACTTC
-	TRBD1	TRBV14	TRBJ1-4	CASSLQGFNEKLFF	TGTGCCAGCAGCCTACAGGGGTTTAATGAAAAACTGTTTTTT
-	-	TRBV19	TRBJ2-2	CASRENRRELFF	TGTGCCAGTAGGGAGAATCGTCGGGAGCTGTTTTTT
once	-	TRBV2	TRBJ2-1	CASSPTVYNEQFF	TGTGCCAGCAGTCCGACAGTCTACAATGAGCAGTTCTTC
-	-	TRBV10-2	TRBJ2-7	CASSEHRDYEQYF	TGCGCCAGCAGTGAGCACAGGGACTACGAGCAGTACTTC
-	TRBD2	TRBV7-2	TRBJ2-4	CASSKGLAGLKNIQYF	TGTGCCAGCAGCAAGGGACTAGCGGGACTAAAAAACATTCAGTACTTC
-	-	TRBV6-5	TRBJ2-5	CASSYSSGPQETQYF	TGTGCCAGCAGTTACTCGTCAGGGCCCCAAGAGACCCAGTACTTC
-	-	TRBV6-6	TRBJ2-3	CASSRVLNTQYF	TGTGCCAGCAGTCGAGTCCTTAATACGCAGTATTTT
-	-	TRBV18	TRBJ2-2	CASSPRQNTGELFF	TGTGCCAGCTCACCGCGACAGAACACCGGGGAGCTGTTTTTT
-	TRBD2	TRBV29-1	TRBJ2-1	CSGKREERFF	TGCAGCGGGAAGCGGGAGGAGCGGTTCTTC
-	-	TRBV19	TRBJ1-5	CASTNREGNQPQHF	TGTGCCAGTACCAACAGGGAAGGCAATCAGCCCCAGCATTTT
-	TRBD1	TRBV4-2	TRBJ1-4	CASSQVPGGDEKLFF	TGTGCCAGCAGCCAAGTCCCAGGGGGCGACGAAAAACTGTTTTTT
-	TRBD1	TRBV9	TRBJ2-7	CASSVDWTGGYEQYF	TGTGCCAGCAGCGTAGACTGGACAGGGGGCTACGAGCAGTACTTC
-	-	TRBV6-5	TRBJ2-6	CASQDRMNVLTF	TGTGCCAGCCAGGACAGAATGAACGTCCTGACTTTC
-	TRBD1	TRBV4-1	TRBJ1-4	CASRARQGADEKLFF	TGCGCCAGCAGGGCCAGGCAGGGGGCCGATGAAAAACTGTTTTTT
-	TRBD1	TRBV10-1	TRBJ2-5	CASSESGGVETQYF	TGCGCCAGCAGTGAGTCAGGGGGCGTGGAGACCCAGTACTTC
-	TRBD1	TRBV19	TRBJ2-7	CASSIRGQGAYEQYF	TGTGCCAGTAGTATCCGGGGACAGGGCGCCTACGAGCAGTACTTC
-	TRBD1	TRBV28	TRBJ1-4	CASHRGGSAEKLFF	TGTGCCAGCCACAGGGGGGGATCTGCCGAAAAACTGTTTTTT
-	-	TRBV19	TRBJ1-4	CASTTDTNEKLFF	TGTGCCAGTACAACAGACACTAATGAAAAACTGTTTTTT
-	TRBD1	TRBV19	TRBJ1-2	CASSTAGGDGANYGYTF	TGTGCCAGTAGTACAGCAGGGGGCGATGGAGCTAACTATGGCTACACCTTC
-	-	TRBV6-5	TRBJ1-1	CASSYSGRANTEAFF	TGTGCCAGCAGTTACTCGGGCAGGGCCAACACTGAAGCTTTCTTT
-	-	TRBV7-3	TRBJ2-7	CASSLTGGEQYF	TGTGCCAGCAGCTTAACGGGGGGCGAGCAGTACTTC
-	TRBD1	TRBV4-2	TRBJ1-5	CASSLSGTGLNQPQHF	TGTGCCAGCAGCCTTAGCGGGACAGGGCTAAATCAGCCCCAGCATTTT
-	-	TRBV7-9	TRBJ1-1	CASSLGGSSTEAFF	TGTGCCAGCAGCTTAGGGGGCTCTTCGACTGAAGCTTTCTTT
-	-	TRBV5-1	TRBJ2-6	CASSLQGTIASGANVLTF	TGCGCCAGCAGCTTGCAAGGCACTATTGCCTCTGGGGCCAACGTCCTGACTTTC
-	TRBD2	TRBV7-6	TRBJ2-7	CASSPRTSGLYEQYF	TGTGCCAGCAGCCCCAGGACTAGCGGACTCTACGAGCAGTACTTC
-	-	TRBV28	TRBJ2-7	CASSFYRGGSYEQYF	TGTGCCAGCAGTTTCTACAGGGGGGGCTCCTACGAGCAGTACTTC
few	-	TRBV20-1	TRBJ2-7	CSARNSYEQYF	TGCAGTGCTCGAAATAGTTACGAGCAGTACTTC
-	-	TRBV7-2	TRBJ1-3	CASSFEGGYGNTIYF	TGTGCCAGCAGCTTTGAAGGGGGATACGGAAACACCATATATTTT
-	TRBD1	TRBV7-2	TRBJ2-5	CASSQTSGQVFLETQYF	TGTGCCAGCAGCCAGACGTCGGGACAGGTGTTTCTAGAGACCCAGTACTTC
-	-	TRBV4-3	TRBJ1-2	CASSSGVDYGYTF	TGCGCCAGCAGCTCAGGGGTAGACTATGGCTACACCTTC
-	-	TRBV9	TRBJ1-4	CASGQAVRPEKLFF	TGTGCCAGCGGGCAGGCAGTTCGTCCTGAAAAACTGTTTTTT
-	TRBD1	TRBV4-1	TRBJ1-3	CASSQLVGGRDTIYF	TGCGCCAGCAGCCAGCTAGTAGGGGGCCGGGACACCATATATTTT
-	-	TRBV10-3	TRBJ2-2	CAISETGWDTGELFF	TGTGCCATCAGTGAGACAGGATGGGACACCGGGGAGCTGTTTTTT
-	TRBD1	TRBV2	TRBJ1-2	CARAGTANYGYTF	TGTGCCAGAGCCGGGACAGCGAACTATGGCTACACCTTC
-	TRBD1	TRBV25-1	TRBJ1-1	CASSEPGGAEAFF	TGTGCCAGCAGTGAACCAGGGGGCGCTGAAGCTTTCTTT
-	-	TRBV28	TRBJ1-5	CASSLWTGGNQPQHF	TGTGCCAGCAGTTTATGGACAGGTGGGAATCAGCCCCAGCATTTT
-	-	TRBV6-1	TRBJ2-7	CASSEVERSEQYF	TGTGCCAGCAGTGAAGTAGAGAGGAGCGAGCAGTACTTC
-	-	TRBV28	TRBJ2-7	CASSLGSRDYEQYF	TGTGCCAGCAGTTTAGGATCCAGGGACTACGAGCAGTACTTC
-	-	TRBV4-3	TRBJ2-4	CASSQDPGHPAKNIQYF	TGCGCCAGCAGCCAAGATCCGGGACACCCAGCCAAAAACATTCAGTACTTC
-	TRBD1	TRBV6-1	TRBJ2-2	CASRETDRANTGELFF	TGTGCCAGCAGAGAAACGGACAGGGCGAACACCGGGGAGCTGTTTTTT
-	-	TRBV11-2	TRBJ1-2	CASSPGQLNYGYTF	TGTGCCAGCAGCCCTGGACAGCTTAACTATGGCTACACCTTC
once	TRBD1	TRBV7-9	TRBJ1-1	CASSATGSTEAFF	TGTGCCAGCAGCGCGACAGGGTCCACTGAAGCTTTCTTT
-	-	TRBV19	TRBJ1-2	CASSIEGEDYGYTF	TGTGCCAGTAGTATAGAAGGGGAAGACTATGGCTACACCTTC